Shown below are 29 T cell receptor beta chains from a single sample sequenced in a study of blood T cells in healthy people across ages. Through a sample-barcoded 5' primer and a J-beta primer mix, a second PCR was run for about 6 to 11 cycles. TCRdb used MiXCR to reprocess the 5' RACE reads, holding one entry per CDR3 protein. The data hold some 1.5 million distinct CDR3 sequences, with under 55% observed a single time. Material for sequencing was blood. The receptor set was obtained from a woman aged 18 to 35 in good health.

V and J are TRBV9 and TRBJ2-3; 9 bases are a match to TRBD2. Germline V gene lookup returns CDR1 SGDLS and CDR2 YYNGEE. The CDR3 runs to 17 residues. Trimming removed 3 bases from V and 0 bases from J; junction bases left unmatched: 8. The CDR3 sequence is CASSGSSGDISTDTQYF. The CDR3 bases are TGTGCCAGCAGCGGGTCTAGCGGGGATATTAGCACAGATACGCAGTATTTT. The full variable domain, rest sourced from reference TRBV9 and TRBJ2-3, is DSGVTQTPKHLITATGQRVTLRCSPRSGDLSVYWYQQSLDQGLQFLIQYYNGEERAKGNILERFSAQQFPDLHSELNLSSLELGDSALYFCASSGSSGDISTDTQYFGPGTRLTVL.

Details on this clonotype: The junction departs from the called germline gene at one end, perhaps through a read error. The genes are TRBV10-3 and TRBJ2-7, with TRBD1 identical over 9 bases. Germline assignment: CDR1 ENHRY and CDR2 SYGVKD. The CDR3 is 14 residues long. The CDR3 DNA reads TGTGCCACCAGTGAGCGGACAGGGGTTTACGAGCAGTACTTC. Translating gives CATSERTGVYEQYF.

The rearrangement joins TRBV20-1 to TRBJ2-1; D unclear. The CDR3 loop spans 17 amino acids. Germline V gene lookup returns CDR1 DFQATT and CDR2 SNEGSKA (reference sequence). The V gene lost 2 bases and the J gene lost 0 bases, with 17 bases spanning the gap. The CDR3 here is CSARSYTMPHSYNEQFF. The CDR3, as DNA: TGCAGTGCTAGATCCTATACTATGCCCCACTCCTACAATGAGCAGTTCTTC.

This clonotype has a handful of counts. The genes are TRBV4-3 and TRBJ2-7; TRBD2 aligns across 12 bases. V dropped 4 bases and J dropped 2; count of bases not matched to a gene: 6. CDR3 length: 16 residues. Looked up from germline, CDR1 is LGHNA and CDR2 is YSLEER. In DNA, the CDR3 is TGCGCCAGCAGCCGGACACTAGCGGGAGGAGCCTACGAGCAGTACTTC. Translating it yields CASSRTLAGGAYEQYF.

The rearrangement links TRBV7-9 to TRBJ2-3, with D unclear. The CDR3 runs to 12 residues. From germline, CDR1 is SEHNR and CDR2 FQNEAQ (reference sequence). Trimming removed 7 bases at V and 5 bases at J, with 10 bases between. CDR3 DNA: TGTGCCAGCACCTCATCCAGAGATACGCAGTATTTT. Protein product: CASTSSRDTQYF. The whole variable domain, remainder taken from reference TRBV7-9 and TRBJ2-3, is DTGVSQNPRHKITKRGQNVTFRCDPISEHNRLYWYRQTLGQGPEFLTYFQNEAQLEKSRLLSDRFSAERPKGSFSTLEIQRTEQGDSAMYLCASTSSRDTQYFGPGTRLTVL.

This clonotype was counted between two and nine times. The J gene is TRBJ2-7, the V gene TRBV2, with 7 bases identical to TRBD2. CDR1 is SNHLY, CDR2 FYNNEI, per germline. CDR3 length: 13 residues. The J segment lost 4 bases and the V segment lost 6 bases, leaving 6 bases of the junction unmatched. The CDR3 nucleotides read TGTGCCAGCAGAGCGGGACGGTCGTACGAGCAGTACTTC. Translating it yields CASRAGRSYEQYF. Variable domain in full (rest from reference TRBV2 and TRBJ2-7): EPEVTQTPSHQVTQMGQEVILRCVPISNHLYFYWYRQILGQKVEFLVSFYNNEISEKSEIFDDQFSVERPDGSNFTLKIRSTKLEDSAMYFCASRAGRSYEQYFGPGTRLTVT.

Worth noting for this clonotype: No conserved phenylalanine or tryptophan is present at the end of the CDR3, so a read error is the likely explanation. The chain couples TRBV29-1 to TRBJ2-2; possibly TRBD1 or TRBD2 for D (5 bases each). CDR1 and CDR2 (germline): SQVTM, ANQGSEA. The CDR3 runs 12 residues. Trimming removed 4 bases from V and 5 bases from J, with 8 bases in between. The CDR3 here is CSVGGLTGELFY. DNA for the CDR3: TGCAGCGTTGGGGGGTTGACCGGGGAGCTGTTTTAT.

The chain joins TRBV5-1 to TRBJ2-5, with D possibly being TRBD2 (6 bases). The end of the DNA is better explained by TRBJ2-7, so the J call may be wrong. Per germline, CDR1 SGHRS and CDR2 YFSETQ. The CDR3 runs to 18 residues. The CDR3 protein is CASSLGTLSGGSSYEQYF. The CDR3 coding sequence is TGCGCCAGCAGCTTGGGAACCCTTAGCGGAGGCAGCTCCTACGAGCAGTACTTC.

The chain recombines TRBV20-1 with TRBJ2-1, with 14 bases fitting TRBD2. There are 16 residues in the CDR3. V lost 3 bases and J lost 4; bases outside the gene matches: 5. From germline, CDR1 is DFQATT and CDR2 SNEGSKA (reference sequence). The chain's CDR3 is CSARGLAGDKYNEQFF. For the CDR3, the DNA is TGCAGTGCTAGGGGACTAGCGGGAGATAAGTACAATGAGCAGTTCTTC.

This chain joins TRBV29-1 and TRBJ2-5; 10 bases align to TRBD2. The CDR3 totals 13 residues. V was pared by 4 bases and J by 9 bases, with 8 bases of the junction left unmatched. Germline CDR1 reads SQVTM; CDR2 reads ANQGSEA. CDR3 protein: CSVVAGGGEAQYF. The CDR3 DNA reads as TGCAGCGTTGTAGCGGGGGGCGGGGAGGCCCAGTACTTC.

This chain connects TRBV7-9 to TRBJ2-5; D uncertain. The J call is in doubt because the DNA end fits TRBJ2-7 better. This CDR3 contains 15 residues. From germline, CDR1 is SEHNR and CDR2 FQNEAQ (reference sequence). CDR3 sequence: CASSPVTESSYEQYF. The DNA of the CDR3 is TGTGCCAGCAGCCCAGTGACGGAGAGCTCCTACGAGCAGTACTTC.

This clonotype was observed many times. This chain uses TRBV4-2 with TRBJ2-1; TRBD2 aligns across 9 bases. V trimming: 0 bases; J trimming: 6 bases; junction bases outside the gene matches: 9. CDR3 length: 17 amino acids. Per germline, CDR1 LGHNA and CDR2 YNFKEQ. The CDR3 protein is CASSQESSASGTNEQFF. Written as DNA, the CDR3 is TGTGCCAGCAGCCAAGAAAGTTCGGCTAGCGGGACCAATGAGCAGTTCTTC.

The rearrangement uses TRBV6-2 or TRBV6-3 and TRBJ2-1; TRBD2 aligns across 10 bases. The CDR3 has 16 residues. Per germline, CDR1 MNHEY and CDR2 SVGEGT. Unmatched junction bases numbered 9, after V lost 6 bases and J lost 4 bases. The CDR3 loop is CASSDEREGLYNEQFF. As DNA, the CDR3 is TGTGCCAGCAGCGATGAGCGGGAGGGCCTGTACAATGAGCAGTTCTTC.

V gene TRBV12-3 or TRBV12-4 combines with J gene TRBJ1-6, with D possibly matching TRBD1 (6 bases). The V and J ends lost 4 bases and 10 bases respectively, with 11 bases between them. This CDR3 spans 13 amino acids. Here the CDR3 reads CASSSIQGSPLHF. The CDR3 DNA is TGTGCCAGCAGTTCGATACAGGGCTCACCCCTCCACTTT.

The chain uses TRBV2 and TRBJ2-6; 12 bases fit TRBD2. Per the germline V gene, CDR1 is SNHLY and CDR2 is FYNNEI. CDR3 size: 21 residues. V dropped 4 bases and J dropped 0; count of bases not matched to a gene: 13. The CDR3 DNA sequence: TGTGCCAGCAGTGGGTCCACTAGCGGGAGGTACAGATTCTCTGGGGCCAACGTCCTGACTTTC. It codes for CASSGSTSGRYRFSGANVLTF.

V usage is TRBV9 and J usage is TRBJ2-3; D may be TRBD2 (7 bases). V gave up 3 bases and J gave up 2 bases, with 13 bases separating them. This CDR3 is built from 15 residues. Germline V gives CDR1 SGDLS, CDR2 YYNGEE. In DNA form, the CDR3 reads TGTGCCAGCAGCGCGGGGGGCAGGGACACAGATACGCAGTATTTT. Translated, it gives CASSAGGRDTDTQYF.

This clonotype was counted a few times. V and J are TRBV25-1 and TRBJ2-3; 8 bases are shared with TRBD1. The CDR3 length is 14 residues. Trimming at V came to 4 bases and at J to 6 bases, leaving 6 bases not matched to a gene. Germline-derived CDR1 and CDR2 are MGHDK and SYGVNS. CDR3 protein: CASSAGQVPDTQYF. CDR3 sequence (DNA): TGTGCCAGCAGTGCGGGACAGGTTCCGGATACGCAGTATTTT.

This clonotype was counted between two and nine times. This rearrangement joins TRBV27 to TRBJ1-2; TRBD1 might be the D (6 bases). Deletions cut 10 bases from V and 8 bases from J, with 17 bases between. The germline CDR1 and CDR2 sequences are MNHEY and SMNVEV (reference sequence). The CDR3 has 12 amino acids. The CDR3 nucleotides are TGTGCCACAAGACAGGTGGGGTCGGGCTACACCTTC. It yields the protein CATRQVGSGYTF.

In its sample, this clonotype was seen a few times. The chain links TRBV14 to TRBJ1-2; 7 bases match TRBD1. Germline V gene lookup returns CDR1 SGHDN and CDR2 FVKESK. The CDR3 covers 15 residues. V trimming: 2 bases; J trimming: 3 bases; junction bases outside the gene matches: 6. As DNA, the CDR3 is TGTGCCAGCAGCCAACACAGGGGAACGGACTATGGCTACACCTTC. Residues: CASSQHRGTDYGYTF.

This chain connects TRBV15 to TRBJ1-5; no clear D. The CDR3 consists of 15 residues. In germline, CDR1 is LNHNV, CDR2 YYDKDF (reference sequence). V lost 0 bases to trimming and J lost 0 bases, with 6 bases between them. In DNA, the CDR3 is TGTGCCACCAGCAGAGAGCCTTATAGCAATCAGCCCCAGCATTTT. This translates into CATSREPYSNQPQHF.

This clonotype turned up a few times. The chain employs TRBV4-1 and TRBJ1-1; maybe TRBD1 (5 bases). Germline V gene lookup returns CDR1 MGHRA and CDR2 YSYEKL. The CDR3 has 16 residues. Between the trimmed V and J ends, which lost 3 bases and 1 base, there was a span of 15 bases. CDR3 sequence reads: CASSHERGRSNTEAFF. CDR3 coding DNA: TGCGCCAGCAGCCATGAGCGGGGACGTTCGAACACTGAAGCTTTCTTT.

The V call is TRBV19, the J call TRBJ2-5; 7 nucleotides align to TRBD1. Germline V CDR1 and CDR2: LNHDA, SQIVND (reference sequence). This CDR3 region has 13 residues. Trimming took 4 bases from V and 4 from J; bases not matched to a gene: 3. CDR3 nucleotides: TGTGCCAGTAGTAACGACAGGGTAGAGACCCAGTACTTC. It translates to CASSNDRVETQYF.

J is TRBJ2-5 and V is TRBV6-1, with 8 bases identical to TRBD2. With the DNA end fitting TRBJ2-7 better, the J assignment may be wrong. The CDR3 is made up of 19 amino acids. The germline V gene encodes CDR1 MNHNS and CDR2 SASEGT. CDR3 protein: CASSEAPEGAGGRAYEQYF. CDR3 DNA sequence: TGTGCCAGCAGTGAAGCCCCTGAAGGGGCGGGAGGTAGAGCCTACGAGCAGTACTTC.

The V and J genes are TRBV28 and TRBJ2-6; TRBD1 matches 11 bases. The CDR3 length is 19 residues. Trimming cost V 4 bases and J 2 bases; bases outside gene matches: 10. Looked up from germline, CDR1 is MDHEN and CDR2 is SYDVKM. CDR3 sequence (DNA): TGTGCCAGCAGTTCGGACAGGGGGCTATCTCCCCCTGGGGCCAACGTCCTGACTTTC. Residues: CASSSDRGLSPPGANVLTF. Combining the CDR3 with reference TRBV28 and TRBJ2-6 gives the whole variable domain DVKVTQSSRYLVKRTGEKVFLECVQDMDHENMFWYRQDPGLGLRLIYFSYDVKMKEKGDIPEGYSVSREKKERFSLILESASTNQTSMYLCASSSDRGLSPPGANVLTFGAGSRLTVL.

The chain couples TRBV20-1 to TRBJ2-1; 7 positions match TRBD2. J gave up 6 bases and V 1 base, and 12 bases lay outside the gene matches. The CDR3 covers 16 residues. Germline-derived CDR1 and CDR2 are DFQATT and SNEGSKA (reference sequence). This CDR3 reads CSARVRFVGRSNEQFF. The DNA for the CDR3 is TGCAGTGCTAGAGTCCGCTTTGTCGGGAGGTCCAATGAGCAGTTCTTC.

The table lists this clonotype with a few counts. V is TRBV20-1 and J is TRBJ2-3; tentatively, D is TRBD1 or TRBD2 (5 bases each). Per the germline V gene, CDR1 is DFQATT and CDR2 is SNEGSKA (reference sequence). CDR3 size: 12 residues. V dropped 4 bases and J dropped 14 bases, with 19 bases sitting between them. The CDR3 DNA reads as TGCAGTGCTACCCCGGGACGTCGGAGGATGTATTTT. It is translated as CSATPGRRRMYF.

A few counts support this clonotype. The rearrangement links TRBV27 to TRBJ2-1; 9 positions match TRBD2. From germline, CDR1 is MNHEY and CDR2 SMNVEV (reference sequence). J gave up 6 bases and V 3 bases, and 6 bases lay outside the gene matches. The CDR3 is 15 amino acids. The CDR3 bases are TGTGCCAGCAGTTTGACACTAGCGGGCGGCAATGAGCAGTTCTTC. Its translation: CASSLTLAGGNEQFF.

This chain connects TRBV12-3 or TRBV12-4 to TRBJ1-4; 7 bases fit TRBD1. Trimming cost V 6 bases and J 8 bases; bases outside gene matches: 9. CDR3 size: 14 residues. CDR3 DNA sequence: TGTGCCAGCAGCCAGACAGGGTTTGGCGAAAAACTGTTTTTT. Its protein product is CASSQTGFGEKLFF.

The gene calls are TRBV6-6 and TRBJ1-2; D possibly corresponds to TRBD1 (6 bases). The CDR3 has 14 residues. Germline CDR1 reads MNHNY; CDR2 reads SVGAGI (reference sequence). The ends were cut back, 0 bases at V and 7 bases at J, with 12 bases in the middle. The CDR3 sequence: CASSYSQQGLGYTF. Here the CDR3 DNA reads TGTGCCAGCAGTTACTCGCAACAGGGACTTGGCTACACCTTC.